The entry below describes one T cell receptor (beta chain). This sample was included in a study of blood T cell repertoires in COVID-19. The germline gives CDR1 LNHDA, CDR2 SQIVND (reference sequence). This CDR3 spans 14 amino acids. V dropped 6 bases and J dropped 0 bases, with 12 bases sitting between them. The protocol was immunoSEQ multiplex PCR, while the TCRdb copy is restricted to in-frame clones and leaves out a portion. This sample has tens of thousands of clones; around 85% occur once, and the top ten carry 28%. Sample: peripheral blood. The receptor was derived from a man aged 65-85 years with acute or convalescent COVID-19. J is TRBJ2-7 and V is TRBV19; TRBD1 might be the D (6 bases). The DNA of the CDR3 is TGTGCCAGTAGGAGACAGGCTAGCTCCTACGAGCAGTACTTC. This encodes CASRRQASSYEQYF. Together with reference TRBV19 and TRBJ2-7, the CDR3 gives the full variable domain: DGGITQSPKYLFRKEGQNVTLSCEQNLNHDAMYWYRQDPGQGLRLIYYSQIVNDFQKGDIAEGYSVSREKKESFPLTVTSAQKNPTAFYLCASRRQASSYEQYFGPGTRLTVT.